These T cell receptor beta chains were read from a single sample in a study of T cell repertoires in ileal Crohn's disease. Generated by immunoSEQ multiplex PCR, the TCRdb table keeps only in-frame clones and is missing some. The table records 3,000 to 4,000 clones, around 80% of them present only once. Sequenced: ileal tissue. All receptors come from an adult with Crohn's disease. Both conserved end residues are part of each CDR3. A D gene is named only where the DNA matches it firmly. Only some rows state a clone size, as once, few, many or a class for expanded clones.

clone size	V gene	J gene	D gene	CDR3 DNA	CDR3 protein
.	TRBV4-3	TRBJ2-5	TRBD2	TGCGCCAGCAGCCACTCACTAGCGGGGGAAGAGACCCAGTACTTC	CASSHSLAGEETQYF
.	TRBV27	TRBJ2-2	.	TGTGCCAGCAGTCAACCGGGACTTTTAAACACCGGGGAGCTGTTTTTT	CASSQPGLLNTGELFF
.	TRBV7-8	TRBJ2-1	.	TGTGCCAGCAGCTTAGACAGGGCGAATGAGCAGTTCTTC	CASSLDRANEQFF
once	TRBV28	TRBJ2-7	TRBD2	TGTGCCAGCACCTCTCGAGCGGGGGGTTCCTACGAGCAGTACTTC	CASTSRAGGSYEQYF
.	TRBV5-6	TRBJ2-1	TRBD1	TGTGCCAGCAGCTTGGACAGGGGGCGACTTCTTAATGAGCAGTTCTTC	CASSLDRGRLLNEQFF
.	TRBV28	TRBJ2-5	.	TGTGCCAGCAGGAAGGGGCAGGGTCGAGCAGAGACCCAGTACTTC	CASRKGQGRAETQYF
.	TRBV19	TRBJ1-3	.	TGTGCCAGTTACTCACAGGGACCGGTGGGAAACACCATATATTTT	CASYSQGPVGNTIYF
.	TRBV18	TRBJ1-4	.	TGTGCCAGCTCACCTCAGGAACTCAGGAACCTGTTTTTT	CASSPQELRNLFF
few	TRBV4-1	TRBJ2-7	TRBD2	TGCGCCAGCAGCCAAGATTACCCGGGGGGCTCCTACGAGCAGTACTTC	CASSQDYPGGSYEQYF
.	TRBV7-2	TRBJ2-6	TRBD1	TGTGCCAGCAGCTTTCGAGGGACAGGGGGCTACTCTGGGGCCAACGTCCTGACTTTC	CASSFRGTGGYSGANVLTF
.	TRBV27	TRBJ1-2	TRBD1	TGTGCCAGCAGTGTCAGGGGGGCCTATGGCTACACCTTC	CASSVRGAYGYTF
.	TRBV2	TRBJ2-7	.	TGTGCCAGCAGTACTGGGCCCTACGAGCAGTACTTC	CASSTGPYEQYF
.	TRBV5-4	TRBJ2-5	.	TGTGCCAGCAGCTTTAGGGGGACCCAGTACTTC	CASSFRGTQYF
.	TRBV7-2	TRBJ2-2	TRBD2	TGTGCCAGCAGCGGAAGACTAGCGGGCGGACGTCCCGGGGAGCTGTTTTTT	CASSGRLAGGRPGELFF
.	TRBV2	TRBJ2-3	.	TGTGCCAGCAAATCTACTAGCACAGATACGCAGTATTTT	CASKSTSTDTQYF
.	TRBV7-2	TRBJ1-2	.	TGTGCCAGCAGCCCCATGGCTGCAGGGTATGGCTACACCTTC	CASSPMAAGYGYTF
.	TRBV12-5	TRBJ2-7	.	TGTGCTAGTGCCACGGGTCGATACGAGCAGTACTTC	CASATGRYEQYF
.	TRBV6-5	TRBJ1-3	.	TGTGCCAGCAGTCGTCAGACAGGAGTTGACACCATATATTTT	CASSRQTGVDTIYF
.	TRBV15	TRBJ2-1	TRBD2	TGTGCCACCAGCTTTGGACTAGCAGGGAATGAGCAGTTCTTC	CATSFGLAGNEQFF
.	TRBV6-4	TRBJ1-6	.	TGTGCCAGCAGTTGGTTGGGTAACGGGAATTCACCCCTCCACTTT	CASSWLGNGNSPLHF
.	TRBV5-6	TRBJ1-2	TRBD1	TGTGCCAGCAGCTCAAAAGGGACAGGCGCCTCTGCCACCTTC	CASSSKGTGASATF
.	TRBV2	TRBJ1-1	.	TGTGCCAGCAGGAGGGGGGGCACTGAAGCTTTCTTT	CASRRGGTEAFF
.	TRBV28	TRBJ2-7	TRBD1	TGTGCCAGCAGTTTGGGACAGACGTTCTACGAGCAGTACTTC	CASSLGQTFYEQYF
.	TRBV29-1	TRBJ2-1	.	TGCAGCGTTGAAGACCCAGAGAGGAGCTCCTACAATGAGCAGTTCTTC	CSVEDPERSSYNEQFF
.	TRBV30	TRBJ2-3	TRBD2	TGTGCCTGGAGTGTATTCGGGCGGGGGGGAACAGATACGCAGTATTTT	CAWSVFGRGGTDTQYF
.	TRBV7-9	TRBJ1-2	.	TGTGCCAGCAGCCCGCCCCACGACAGGTACTATGGCTACACCTTC	CASSPPHDRYYGYTF
once	TRBV29-1	TRBJ2-3	TRBD1	TGCAGCGTTGCGAAAACCCGGGACAGGTACACAGATACGCAGTATTTT	CSVAKTRDRYTDTQYF
.	TRBV2	TRBJ1-5	TRBD1	TGTGCCAGCAGTCAAGGGACAGGGGGAAATCAGCCCCAGCATTTT	CASSQGTGGNQPQHF
.	TRBV19	TRBJ2-7	.	TGTGCCAGTAGTCTCGATCCTAGCTCCTACGAGCAGTACTTC	CASSLDPSSYEQYF